These 23 T cell receptor beta chains came from one sample sequenced in a study of regulatory T cells in long-lasting Graves disease. In building TCR beta libraries, iRepertoire HTBI primers were used together with Arm-PCR of CDR3 regions. TCRdb processed the multiplex PCR reads anew with MiXCR; each CDR3 protein has one entry. Among approximately 400,000 distinct CDR3 sequences listed, 14% to 15% were seen once. The time point is: newly diagnosed GD, antithyroid drugs for less than 3 months. PBMC RNA was the source of the TCR library. This sample was shared with a second study, whose subject was T cells in Graves' hyperthyroidism and ophthalmopathy.

The sample in question was peripheral blood mononuclear cells (PBMCs), obtained at new diagnosis, from a patient treated with antithyroid drugs. Receptors originate from a woman between 40 and 50 years old with Graves disease.

The chain joins TRBV6-2 or TRBV6-3 to TRBJ1-1, with 7 bases identical to TRBD1. This CDR3 is built from 14 residues. Germline CDR1 is MNHEY and CDR2 is SVGEGT. The trim removed 2 bases at V and 5 bases at J, leaving 5 bases unmatched. The chain's CDR3 is CASSYEAGGTEAFF. The CDR3 coding sequence is TGTGCCAGCAGTTACGAAGCAGGGGGAACTGAAGCTTTCTTT.

This chain connects TRBV4-3 to TRBJ2-5; no clear D gene. Germline CDR1 reads LGHNA; CDR2 reads YSLEER. Trimming shortened V by 0 bases and J by 5 bases, and 7 bases separated the two germline ends. This CDR3 is built from 13 residues. CDR3 sequence: CASSQEDGETQYF. The CDR3 DNA is TGCGCCAGCAGCCAAGAAGACGGGGAGACCCAGTACTTC.

This clonotype was detected many times. The V and J genes are TRBV7-3 and TRBJ2-1, with TRBD2 matching over 9 bases. The germline CDR1 and CDR2 sequences are SGHTA and FQGTGA. V trimming: 5 bases; J trimming: 0 bases; junction bases outside the gene matches: 5. The CDR3 is made up of 16 amino acids. CDR3 sequence: CASSPLSGSSYNEQFF. The CDR3 nucleotides are TGTGCCAGCAGCCCACTTAGCGGGAGCTCCTACAATGAGCAGTTCTTC.

In its sample, this clonotype was seen many times. This rearrangement joins TRBV24-1 to TRBJ2-2; 7 nucleotides agree with TRBD2. The CDR3 totals 18 residues. Germline CDR1 and CDR2: KGHDR and SFDVKD. Trimming cost V 4 bases and J 0 bases; bases outside gene matches: 10. CDR3 coding DNA: TGTGCCACCAGTGACTCCCTGGGAGGGACTCCGAACACCGGGGAGCTGTTTTTT. Translating it yields CATSDSLGGTPNTGELFF.

On this clonotype: A much more abundant neighbour one base away suggests this may be a read error. The CDR3 loop is CASSRRDILTRQYF. The CDR3 region has the DNA TGTGCCAGCAGTCGGAGGGACATTCTCACTCGGCAGTACTTC. The chain couples TRBV27 to TRBJ2-7, with D possibly being TRBD1 or TRBD2 (6 bases each). V was trimmed by 5 bases and J by 9 bases, leaving 20 bases between them. The CDR3 runs 14 residues. Germline CDR1 MNHEY, CDR2 SMNVEV (reference sequence).

Remarks on this clonotype: No DNA is shown, since the ends of the CDR3 on it are uncertain; the CDR3 is the one TCRdb lists. The J gene is TRBJ1-6, the V gene TRBV6-5; the table's D call of TRBD1 was not tested on the DNA. The CDR3 contains 15 residues when both ends are counted. The V gene's germline CDR1 is MNHEY and CDR2 SVGAGI. The CDR3 sequence: CASSSSTGGTSPLHF.

This clonotype was recorded many times. The chain carries TRBV30 and TRBJ2-1; the D gene is possibly TRBD1 (6 bases). The V end lost 2 bases, the J end lost 8 bases, and 19 bases lay between the germline ends. Germline V lookup: CDR1 GTSNPN, CDR2 SVGIG (reference sequence). This CDR3 spans 15 amino acids. CDR3 amino acids: CAWSHGGSLEDEQFF. The CDR3 DNA sequence: TGTGCCTGGAGTCATGGGGGCTCTCTTGAGGATGAGCAGTTCTTC.

Only a few counts were recorded for this clonotype. This likely came from a read error, as a far larger clone is one base away. The CDR3 does not close with the conserved phenylalanine or tryptophan, likely indicating a read error. In DNA form, the CDR3 reads TGTGCCAGCAGTTACAGTCTCAGGGGTGATCAGCCCCAGCATCTT. This encodes CASSYSLRGDQPQHL. The chain combines TRBV6-9 with TRBJ1-5; D is possibly TRBD1 (6 bases). Germline V CDR1 and CDR2: MNHGY, SVAAGI. The CDR3 covers 15 residues. Trimming cost V 3 bases and J 5 bases, with 14 bases left between them.

This clonotype was seen a few times. The rearrangement uses TRBV5-1 and TRBJ1-1, with D perhaps matching TRBD1 (5 bases). The CDR3 spans 14 residues. Per germline, CDR1 SGHRS and CDR2 YFSETQ. The V end lost 1 base, the J end lost 3 bases, and 10 bases lay between the germline ends. CDR3 nucleotide sequence: TGCGCCAGCAGCTTGTTTCAGGGCGACACTGAAGCTTTCTTT. It is translated as CASSLFQGDTEAFF.

The table lists this clonotype with many counts. The chain recombines TRBV11-2 with TRBJ2-7; TRBD1 agrees at 7 bases. The CDR3 runs to 17 residues. Trimming at V came to 4 bases and at J to 2 bases, leaving 14 bases not matched to a gene. The germline V gene encodes CDR1 SGHAT and CDR2 FQNNGV. CDR3 sequence: CASSSGWKGTDTYEQYF. The CDR3 region has the DNA TGTGCCAGCAGCTCCGGGTGGAAGGGGACAGATACCTACGAGCAGTACTTC.

The chain joins TRBV7-9 to TRBJ2-3; 10 nucleotides align to TRBD1. Germline V gene lookup returns CDR1 SEHNR and CDR2 FQNEAQ (reference sequence). Germline trimming cut 5 bases from V and 6 bases from J; bases unmatched to any gene: 8. This CDR3 is 15 amino acids long. The CDR3 sequence: CASSTRQGASDTQYF. As DNA, the CDR3 is TGTGCCAGCAGCACCAGACAGGGGGCATCGGATACGCAGTATTTT.

This clonotype appeared many times. This chain links TRBV30 with TRBJ1-5; D gene unclear. In germline, CDR1 is GTSNPN, CDR2 SVGIG (reference sequence). Trimming removed 1 base from V and 5 bases from J, with 15 bases in between. This CDR3 is 15 amino acids long. The CDR3 nucleotides read TGTGCCTGGAGTGATGCGGCAGCCATAGATCAGCCCCAGCATTTT. Residues: CAWSDAAAIDQPQHF.

The chain combines TRBV7-6 with TRBJ1-2, with 10 bases identical to TRBD1. The CDR3 spans 16 residues. Germline lookup yields CDR1 SGHVS and CDR2 FNYEAQ. The ends lost 4 bases at V and 4 bases at J; junction bases unmatched: 9. CDR3 nucleotides: TGTGCCAGCAGCTCCTCCCCTGGACAGGGGGGCTATGGCTACACCTTC. As protein: CASSSSPGQGGYGYTF.

In this sample, this clonotype turned up many times. The chain joins TRBV29-1 to TRBJ2-1; D unclear. V was clipped by 3 bases and J by 5 bases, with 23 bases between them. The CDR3 has 17 amino acids. The V gene's germline CDR1 is SQVTM and CDR2 ANQGSEA. The CDR3 protein is CSVESPHADFLHNEQFF. CDR3 nucleotide sequence: TGCAGCGTTGAGAGCCCGCACGCAGACTTTCTACACAATGAGCAGTTCTTC.

The rearrangement uses TRBV6-9 and TRBJ2-7, with TRBD2 matching 9 bases. Germline V gives CDR1 MNHGY, CDR2 SVAAGI. The J segment lost 3 bases and the V segment lost 3 bases, leaving 18 bases of the junction unmatched. CDR3 length equals 19 residues. CDR3 in DNA: TGTGCCAGCAGTTACTCACACAGTATCCAGCGGGAGGCCTACTACGAGCAGTACTTC. Encoded protein: CASSYSHSIQREAYYEQYF.

The CDR3 nucleotides read TGTGCCAGCTCAAGGATGGTGACAGAGACCCAGTACTTC. Translation gives CASSRMVTETQYF. The rearrangement joins TRBV6-2 or TRBV6-3 to TRBJ2-5; D gene uncertain. This CDR3 has 13 amino acids. Germline CDR1 is MNHEY and CDR2 is SVGEGT. Trimming took 8 bases from V and 4 from J, leaving 14 bases between them.

This clonotype was seen repeatedly, ten times or more. The gene calls are TRBV28 and TRBJ1-1; D is unclear. This CDR3 region has 15 residues. V lost 3 bases to trimming and J lost 0 bases, with 11 bases between them. Germline lookup yields CDR1 MDHEN and CDR2 SYDVKM. CDR3 amino acids: CASSFSGELNTEAFF. In DNA form, the CDR3 reads TGTGCCAGCAGTTTTTCCGGAGAATTGAACACTGAAGCTTTCTTT.

This clonotype was picked up many times. The chain is built from TRBV27 and TRBJ2-1; the match to TRBD2 covers 15 bases. CDR1 and CDR2 from the germline V gene are MNHEY and SMNVEV (reference sequence). V dropped 5 bases and J dropped 7; count of bases not matched to a gene: 12. The CDR3 spans 18 residues. The CDR3 reads CASSLIPGLAGGGNEQFF. The DNA for the CDR3 is TGTGCCAGCAGTCTAATACCGGGACTAGCGGGAGGCGGTAATGAGCAGTTCTTC.

The chain has TRBV7-2 and TRBJ2-3; 8 bases agree with TRBD1. Germline V gene sequence: CDR1 SGHTA, CDR2 FQGNSA. The CDR3 is 14 residues long. Trimming at V came to 4 bases and at J to 4 bases, leaving 4 bases not matched to a gene. The CDR3 nucleotides read TGTGCCAGCAGCTCGGACAGGGTGGCAGATACGCAGTATTTT. Its translation is CASSSDRVADTQYF.

This clonotype has at least ten counts. This sequence may be a read error, since a much larger clone differs from it by one base. The chain links TRBV14 to TRBJ2-2; D remains ambiguous. CDR3 length: 13 amino acids. Germline V gene sequence: CDR1 SGHDN, CDR2 FVKESK. V lost 2 bases and J lost 3, with 4 bases in between. The CDR3 region is CASSQIYTGELFF. Written as DNA, the CDR3 is TGTGCCAGCAGCCAAATCTACACCGGGGAGCTGTTTTTT.

This clonotype was counted at least ten times. The chain carries TRBV19 and TRBJ1-1; D ambiguous. The CDR3 extends over 14 amino acids. Germline-derived CDR1 and CDR2 are LNHDA and SQIVND (reference sequence). The germline V and J ends were trimmed by 7 bases and 1 base, with 13 bases remaining between them. As DNA, the CDR3 is TGTGCCAGTATTCGAGAGGACCCGAACACTGAAGCTTTCTTT. Translated, it gives CASIREDPNTEAFF.

The rearrangement links TRBV10-3 to TRBJ2-5, with 7 nucleotides matching TRBD1. Unmatched junction bases numbered 6, after V lost 4 bases and J lost 4 bases. CDR1 is ENHRY, CDR2 SYGVKD, per germline. The CDR3 is made up of 14 amino acids. The CDR3 DNA is TGTGCCATCAGTGTTACCGACAGGGCAGAGACCCAGTACTTC. Protein sequence: CAISVTDRAETQYF.

The rearrangement uses TRBV20-1 and TRBJ2-1; 7 positions match TRBD1. Germline CDR1 DFQATT, CDR2 SNEGSKA (reference sequence). The CDR3 is made up of 14 amino acids. The V gene end was trimmed by 6 bases and the J gene end by 1 base; junction bases not matched to a gene: 6. CDR3 DNA sequence: TGCAGTGCACAGGACAGGAATTCCTACAATGAGCAGTTCTTC. Encoded protein: CSAQDRNSYNEQFF.